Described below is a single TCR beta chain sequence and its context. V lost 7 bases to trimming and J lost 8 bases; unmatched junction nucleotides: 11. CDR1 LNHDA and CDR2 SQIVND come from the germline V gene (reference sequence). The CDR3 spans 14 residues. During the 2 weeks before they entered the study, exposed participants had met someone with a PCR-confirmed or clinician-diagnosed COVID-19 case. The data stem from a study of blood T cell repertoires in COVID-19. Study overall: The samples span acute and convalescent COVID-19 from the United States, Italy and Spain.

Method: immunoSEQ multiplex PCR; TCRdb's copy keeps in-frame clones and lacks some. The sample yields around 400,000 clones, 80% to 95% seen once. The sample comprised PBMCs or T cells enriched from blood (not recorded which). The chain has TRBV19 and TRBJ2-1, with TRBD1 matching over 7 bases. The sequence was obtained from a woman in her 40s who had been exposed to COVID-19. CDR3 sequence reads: CASIPDRAGDEQFF. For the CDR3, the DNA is TGTGCCAGTATTCCCGACAGGGCAGGCGATGAGCAGTTCTTC.